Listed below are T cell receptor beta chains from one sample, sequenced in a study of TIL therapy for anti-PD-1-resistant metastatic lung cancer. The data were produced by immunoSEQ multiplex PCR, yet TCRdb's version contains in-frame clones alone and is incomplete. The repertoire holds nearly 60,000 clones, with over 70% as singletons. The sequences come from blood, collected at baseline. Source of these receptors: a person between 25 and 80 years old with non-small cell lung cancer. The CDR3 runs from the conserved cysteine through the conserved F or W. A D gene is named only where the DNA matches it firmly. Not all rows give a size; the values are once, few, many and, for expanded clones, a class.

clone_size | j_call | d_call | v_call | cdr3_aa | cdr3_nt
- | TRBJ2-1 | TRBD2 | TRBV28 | CASSPARASGINEQFF | TGTGCCAGCAGTCCTGCCCGGGCTAGCGGGATCAATGAGCAGTTCTTC
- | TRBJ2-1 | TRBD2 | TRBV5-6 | CASSLAASGGDFYNEQFF | TGTGCCAGCAGCTTGGCGGCTAGCGGGGGGGATTTTTACAATGAGCAGTTCTTC
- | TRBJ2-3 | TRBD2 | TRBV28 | CASRGTSGGTDTQYF | TGTGCCAGCAGGGGGACTAGCGGGGGGACAGATACGCAGTATTTT
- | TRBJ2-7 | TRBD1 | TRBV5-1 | CASSLISPDRGYEQYF | TGCGCCAGCAGCTTAATTAGTCCGGACAGGGGTTACGAGCAGTACTTC
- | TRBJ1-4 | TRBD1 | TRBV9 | CASSMGGTGSNEKLFF | TGTGCCAGCAGCATGGGGGGGACAGGTTCTAATGAAAAACTGTTTTTT
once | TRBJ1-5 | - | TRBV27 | CASSLERNQPQHF | TGTGCCAGCAGTTTGGAGCGCAATCAGCCCCAGCATTTT
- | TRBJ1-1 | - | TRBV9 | CASSHDGTEAFF | TGTGCCAGCAGCCACGATGGGACTGAAGCTTTCTTT
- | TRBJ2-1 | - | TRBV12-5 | CASVDQGTNDNEQFF | TGTGCTAGTGTCGACCAGGGGACCAACGACAATGAGCAGTTCTTC
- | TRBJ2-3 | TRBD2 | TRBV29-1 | CSVALAGVSDTQYF | TGCAGCGTTGCACTAGCGGGGGTTTCAGATACGCAGTATTTT
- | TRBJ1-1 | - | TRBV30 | CAWRWFREANTEAFF | TGTGCCTGGAGATGGTTCCGGGAAGCTAACACTGAAGCTTTCTTT
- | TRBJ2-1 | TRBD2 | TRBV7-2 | CASSLAGRGSIAGVLYNEQFF | TGTGCCAGCAGCTTAGCAGGGAGGGGTTCCATAGCGGGAGTATTGTACAATGAGCAGTTCTTC
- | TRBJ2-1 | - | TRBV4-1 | CASSHPDSTSYNEQFF | TGCGCCAGCAGCCACCCCGACAGTACATCCTACAATGAGCAGTTCTTC
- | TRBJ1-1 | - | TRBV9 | CASSVSTENTEAFF | TGTGCCAGCAGCGTTAGTACGGAGAACACTGAAGCTTTCTTT
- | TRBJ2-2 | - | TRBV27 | CASSFGTGELFF | TGTGCCAGCAGTTTTGGCACCGGGGAGCTGTTTTTT
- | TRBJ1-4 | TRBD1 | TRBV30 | CACTDRTNEKLFF | TGTGCCTGTACGGACAGGACAAATGAAAAACTGTTTTTT
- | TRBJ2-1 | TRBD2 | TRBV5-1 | CASSETSGLYNEQFF | TGCGCCAGCAGCGAGACTAGCGGACTTTACAATGAGCAGTTCTTC